This TCR beta chain comes out of a study of cytomegalovirus exposure and HLA in healthy donors. Overall study context: The use of the same platform for the 100 to 150 validation repertoires and the roughly 630 first-cohort repertoires was reported by a later analysis.

This CDR3 region has 16 residues. The donors belonged to the roughly 110-subject validation cohort, separate from the roughly 720-subject first cohort. Only in-frame clones appear in the TCRdb table, and some are missing; sequencing was by immunoSEQ multiplex PCR. The data contain about 330,000 clones, about nine tenths of them seen just once; the ten biggest clones take up about 0.8%. Study results and caveats: The majority of TCR sequences were rare, yet some public TCRs appeared in many donors. High sensitivity and specificity were reportedly achieved when the classifier diagnosed cytomegalovirus status.

In regard to this clone: No antigen is known for it.

The source of this sequence is a woman younger than 30 in good health and CMV-seronegative. The chain employs TRBV21-1 and TRBJ2-7; the table's D gene call, TRBD1, was not cross checked with the DNA. TRBV21-1 is listed as a pseudogene. The specimen was PBMCs. The CDR3 is CASSKGPPRTPHEQYF. The CDR3 DNA reads TGTGCCAGCAGCAAGGGGCCTCCCAGGACACCCCACGAGCAGTACTTC.